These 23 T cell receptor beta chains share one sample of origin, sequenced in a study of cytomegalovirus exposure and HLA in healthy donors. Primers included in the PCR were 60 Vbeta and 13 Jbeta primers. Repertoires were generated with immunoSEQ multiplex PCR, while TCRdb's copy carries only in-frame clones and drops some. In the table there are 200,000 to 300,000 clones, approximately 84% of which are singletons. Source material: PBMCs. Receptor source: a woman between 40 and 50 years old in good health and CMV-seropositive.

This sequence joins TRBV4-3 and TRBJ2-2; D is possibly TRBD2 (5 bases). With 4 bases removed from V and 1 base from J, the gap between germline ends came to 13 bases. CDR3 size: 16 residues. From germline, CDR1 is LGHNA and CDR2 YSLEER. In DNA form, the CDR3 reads TGCGCCAGCAGCCGTGTCGGGGAATTGAACACCGGGGAGCTGTTTTTT. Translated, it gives CASSRVGELNTGELFF.

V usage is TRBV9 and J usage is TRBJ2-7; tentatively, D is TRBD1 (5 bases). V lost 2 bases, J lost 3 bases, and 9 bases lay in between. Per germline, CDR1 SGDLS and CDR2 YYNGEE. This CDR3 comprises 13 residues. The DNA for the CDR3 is TGTGCCAGCAGCGTGGGTGACAGCTACGAGCAGTACTTC. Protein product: CASSVGDSYEQYF.

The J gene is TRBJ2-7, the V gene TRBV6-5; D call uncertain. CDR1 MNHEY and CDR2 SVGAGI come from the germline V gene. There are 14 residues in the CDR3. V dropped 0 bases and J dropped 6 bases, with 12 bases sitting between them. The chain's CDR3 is CASSYSRLSSEQYF. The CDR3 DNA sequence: TGTGCCAGCAGTTACTCGAGGCTCTCTTCCGAGCAGTACTTC.

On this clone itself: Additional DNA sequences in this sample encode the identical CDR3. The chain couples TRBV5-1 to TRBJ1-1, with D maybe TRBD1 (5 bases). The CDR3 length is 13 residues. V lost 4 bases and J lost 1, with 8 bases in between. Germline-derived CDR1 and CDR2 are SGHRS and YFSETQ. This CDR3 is CASSIQENTEAFF. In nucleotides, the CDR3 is TGCGCCAGCAGCATACAGGAGAACACTGAAGCTTTCTTT.

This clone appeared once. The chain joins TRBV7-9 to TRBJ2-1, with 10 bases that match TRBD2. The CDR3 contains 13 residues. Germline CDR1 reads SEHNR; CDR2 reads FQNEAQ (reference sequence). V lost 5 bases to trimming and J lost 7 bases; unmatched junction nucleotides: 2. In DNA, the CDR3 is TGTGCCAGCAGCACGACTAGCGGGAATGAGCAGTTCTTC. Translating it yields CASSTTSGNEQFF. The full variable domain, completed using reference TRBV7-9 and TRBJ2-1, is DTGVSQNPRHKITKRGQNVTFRCDPISEHNRLYWYRQTLGQGPEFLTYFQNEAQLEKSRLLSDRFSAERPKGSFSTLEIQRTEQGDSAMYLCASSTTSGNEQFFGPGTRLTVL.

In DNA, the CDR3 is TGTGCCAGCAGCCCCCGGGCTAGCTTTTACACCGGGGAGCTGTTTTTT. It is translated as CASSPRASFYTGELFF. This chain joins TRBV11-2 and TRBJ2-2; D might be TRBD2 (5 bases). Germline CDR1 is SGHAT and CDR2 is FQNNGV. The CDR3 loop spans 16 amino acids. Trimming took 5 bases from V and 3 from J, leaving 16 bases between them.

CDR3 sequence reads: CASKLTGPNEKLFF. In nucleotides, the CDR3 is TGTGCCAGCAAATTGACAGGTCCTAATGAAAAACTGTTTTTT. The J gene is TRBJ1-4, the V gene TRBV6-6; D is possibly TRBD1 (6 bases). Trimming left V 7 bases short and J 3 bases short, with 12 bases between. The CDR3 contains 14 residues. The V gene's germline CDR1 is MNHNY and CDR2 SVGAGI (reference sequence).

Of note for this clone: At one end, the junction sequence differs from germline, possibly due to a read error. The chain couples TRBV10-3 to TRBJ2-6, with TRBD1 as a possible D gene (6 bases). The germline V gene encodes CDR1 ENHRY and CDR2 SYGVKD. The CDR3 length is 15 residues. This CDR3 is CAISETGPHANGLTF. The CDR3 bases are TGTGCCATCAGTGAGACAGGGCCCCACGCCAACGGCCTGACTTTC.

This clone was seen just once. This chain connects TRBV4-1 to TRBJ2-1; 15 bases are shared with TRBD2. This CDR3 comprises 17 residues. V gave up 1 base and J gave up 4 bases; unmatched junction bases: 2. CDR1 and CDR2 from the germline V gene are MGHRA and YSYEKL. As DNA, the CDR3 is TGCGCCAGCAGCCAAGCCGGGACTAGCGGGAGGTACAATGAGCAGTTCTTC. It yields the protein CASSQAGTSGRYNEQFF.

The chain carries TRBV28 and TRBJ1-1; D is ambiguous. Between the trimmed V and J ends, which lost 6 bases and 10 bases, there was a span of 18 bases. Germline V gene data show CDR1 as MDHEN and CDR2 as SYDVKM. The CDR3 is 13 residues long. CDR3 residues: CASSPAPRIRAFF. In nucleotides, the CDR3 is TGTGCCAGCAGCCCCGCCCCCAGGATCCGAGCTTTCTTT.

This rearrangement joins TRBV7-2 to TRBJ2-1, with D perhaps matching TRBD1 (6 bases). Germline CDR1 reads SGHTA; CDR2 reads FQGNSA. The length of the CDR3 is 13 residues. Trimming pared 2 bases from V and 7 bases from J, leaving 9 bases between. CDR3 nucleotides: TGTGCCAGCAGCTTACATCAGGGGAATGAGCAGTTCTTC. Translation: CASSLHQGNEQFF.

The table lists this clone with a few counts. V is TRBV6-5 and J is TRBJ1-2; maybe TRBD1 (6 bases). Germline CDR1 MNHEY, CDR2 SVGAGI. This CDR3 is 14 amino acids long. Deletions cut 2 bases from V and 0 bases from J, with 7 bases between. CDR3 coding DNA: TGTGCCAGCAGTTACCGGGACACTAACTATGGCTACACCTTC. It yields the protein CASSYRDTNYGYTF.

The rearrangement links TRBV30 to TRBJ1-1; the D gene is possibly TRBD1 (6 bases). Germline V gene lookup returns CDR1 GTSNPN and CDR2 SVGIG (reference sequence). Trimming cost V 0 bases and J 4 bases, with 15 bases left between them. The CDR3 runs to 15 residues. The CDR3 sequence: CAWSVSPLGATEAFF. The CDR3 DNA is TGTGCCTGGAGTGTTTCCCCCTTGGGGGCCACTGAAGCTTTCTTT.

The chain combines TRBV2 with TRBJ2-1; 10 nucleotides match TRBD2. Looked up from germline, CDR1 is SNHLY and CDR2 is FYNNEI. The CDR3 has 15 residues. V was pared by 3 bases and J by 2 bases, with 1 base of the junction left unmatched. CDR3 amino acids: CASSDLAGAYNEQFF. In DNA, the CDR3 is TGTGCCAGCAGTGACCTAGCGGGAGCCTACAATGAGCAGTTCTTC.

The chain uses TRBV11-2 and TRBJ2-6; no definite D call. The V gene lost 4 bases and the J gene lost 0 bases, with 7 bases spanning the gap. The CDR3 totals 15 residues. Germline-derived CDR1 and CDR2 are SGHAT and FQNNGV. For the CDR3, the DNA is TGTGCCAGCAGCTCCACTAACTCTGGGGCCAACGTCCTGACTTTC. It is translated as CASSSTNSGANVLTF.

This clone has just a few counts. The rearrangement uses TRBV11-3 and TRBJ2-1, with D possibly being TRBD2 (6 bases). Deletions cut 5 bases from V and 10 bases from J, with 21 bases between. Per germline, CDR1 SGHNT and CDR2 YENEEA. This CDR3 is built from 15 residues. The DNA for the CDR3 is TGTGCCAGCAGCCGCCGGGACTTAGCCGGTGGAGAGCAGTTCTTC. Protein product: CASSRRDLAGGEQFF.

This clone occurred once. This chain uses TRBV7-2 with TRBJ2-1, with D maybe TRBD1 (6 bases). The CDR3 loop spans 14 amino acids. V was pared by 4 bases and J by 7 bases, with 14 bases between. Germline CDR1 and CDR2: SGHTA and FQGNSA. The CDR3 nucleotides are TGTGCCAGCAGCTCCTGGGAACAGGGAAATGAGCAGTTCTTC. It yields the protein CASSSWEQGNEQFF.

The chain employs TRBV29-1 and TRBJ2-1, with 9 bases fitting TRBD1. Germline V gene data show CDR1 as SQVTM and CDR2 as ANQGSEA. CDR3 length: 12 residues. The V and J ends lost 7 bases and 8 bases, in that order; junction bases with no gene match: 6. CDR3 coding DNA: TGCAGCGGAGTGGACAGGGGCGATGAGCAGTTCTTC. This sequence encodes CSGVDRGDEQFF.

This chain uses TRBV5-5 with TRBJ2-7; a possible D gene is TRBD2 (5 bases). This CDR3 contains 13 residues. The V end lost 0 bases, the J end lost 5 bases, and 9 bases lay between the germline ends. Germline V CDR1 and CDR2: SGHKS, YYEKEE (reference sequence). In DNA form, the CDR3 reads TGTGCCAGCAGCTTGGAGGGAGTGAACGAGCAGTACTTC. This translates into CASSLEGVNEQYF. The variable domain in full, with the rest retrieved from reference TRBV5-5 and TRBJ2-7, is DAGVTQSPTHLIKTRGQQVTLRCSPISGHKSVSWYQQVLGQGPQFIFQYYEKEERGRGNFPDRFSARQFPNYSSELNVNALLLGDSALYLCASSLEGVNEQYFGPGTRLTVT.

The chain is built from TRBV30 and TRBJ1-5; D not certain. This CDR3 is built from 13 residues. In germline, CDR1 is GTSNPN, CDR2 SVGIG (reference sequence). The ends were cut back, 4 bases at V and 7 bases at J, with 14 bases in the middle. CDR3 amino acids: CAWTSGGRQPQHF. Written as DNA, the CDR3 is TGTGCCTGGACCTCTGGAGGTCGGCAGCCCCAGCATTTT.

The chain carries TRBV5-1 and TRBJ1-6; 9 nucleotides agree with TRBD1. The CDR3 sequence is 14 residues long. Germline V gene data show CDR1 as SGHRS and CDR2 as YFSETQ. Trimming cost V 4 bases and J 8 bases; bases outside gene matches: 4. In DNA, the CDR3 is TGCGCCAGCAGCACGCGGGACAGGGATTCACCCCTCCACTTT. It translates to CASSTRDRDSPLHF.

CDR3 DNA: TGTGCCAGCAGTTACTGGGCGGGTTCCTACAATGAGCAGTTCTTC. It encodes CASSYWAGSYNEQFF. The chain joins TRBV6-6 to TRBJ2-1, with a possible D match to TRBD2 (5 bases). Germline V gene sequence: CDR1 MNHNY, CDR2 SVGAGI (reference sequence). The CDR3 has 15 amino acids. The V and J ends lost 1 base and 1 base respectively, with 8 bases between them.

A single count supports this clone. CDR3 protein: CASSLLGRDTEAFF. The CDR3 bases are TGTGCCAGCAGTTTATTAGGGAGGGACACTGAAGCTTTCTTT. The chain links TRBV28 to TRBJ1-1, with D unclear. V was pared by 1 base and J by 3 bases, with 9 bases between. Per germline, CDR1 MDHEN and CDR2 SYDVKM. The CDR3 contains 14 residues.